This TCR beta chain was found in a study of blood T cell repertoires in COVID-19. Study summary: T cells, B-cell-depleted T cells, or PBMCs supplied cDNA or gDNA.

V shed 4 bases and J 7 bases; nucleotides not matched to a gene: 6. Germline values: CDR1 SGHRS, CDR2 YFSETQ. CDR3 size: 14 residues. Clones were sequenced by immunoSEQ multiplex PCR, and TCRdb holds only the in-frame ones, with some missing. Altogether some 250,000 clones are present, about 90% being singletons, with the ten largest covering 2.5% to 3.5%. Donors were grouped by their self-reported clinical history. This sequence originates from a woman aged 40 to 49 with acute COVID-19. The chain carries TRBV5-1 and TRBJ1-1; 11 bases are shared with TRBD1. The source material was PBMCs or T cells enriched from blood (not recorded which). CDR3 residues: CASSEGQGVGEAFF. CDR3 DNA sequence: TGCGCCAGCAGCGAGGGACAGGGGGTGGGTGAAGCTTTCTTT.